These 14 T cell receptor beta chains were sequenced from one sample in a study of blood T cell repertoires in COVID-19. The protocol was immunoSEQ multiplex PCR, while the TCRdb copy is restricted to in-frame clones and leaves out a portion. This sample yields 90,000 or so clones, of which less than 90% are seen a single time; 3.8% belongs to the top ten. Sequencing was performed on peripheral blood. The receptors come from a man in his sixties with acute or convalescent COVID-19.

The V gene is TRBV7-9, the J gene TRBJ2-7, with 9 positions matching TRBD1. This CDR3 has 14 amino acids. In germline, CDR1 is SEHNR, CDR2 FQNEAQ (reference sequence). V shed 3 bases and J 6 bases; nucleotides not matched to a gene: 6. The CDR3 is CASSFSGQGSEQYF. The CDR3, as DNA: TGTGCCAGCAGCTTTTCGGGACAGGGTTCCGAGCAGTACTTC.

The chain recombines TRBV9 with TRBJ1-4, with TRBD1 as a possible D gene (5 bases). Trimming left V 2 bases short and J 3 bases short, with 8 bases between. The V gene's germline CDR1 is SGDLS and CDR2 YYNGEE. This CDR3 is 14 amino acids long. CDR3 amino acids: CASSVSGANEKLFF. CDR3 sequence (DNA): TGTGCCAGCAGCGTTTCGGGGGCTAATGAAAAACTGTTTTTT. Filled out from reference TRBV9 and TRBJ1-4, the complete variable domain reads DSGVTQTPKHLITATGQRVTLRCSPRSGDLSVYWYQQSLDQGLQFLIQYYNGEERAKGNILERFSAQQFPDLHSELNLSSLELGDSALYFCASSVSGANEKLFFGSGTQLSVL.

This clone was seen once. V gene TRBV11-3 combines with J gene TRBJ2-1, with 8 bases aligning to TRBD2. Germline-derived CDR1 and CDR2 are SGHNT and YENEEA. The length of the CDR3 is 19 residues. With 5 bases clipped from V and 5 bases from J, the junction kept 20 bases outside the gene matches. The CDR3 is CASSPGVGRGGRPDNEQFF. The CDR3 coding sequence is TGTGCCAGCAGCCCGGGTGTTGGCCGGGGCGGGAGGCCAGACAATGAGCAGTTCTTC.

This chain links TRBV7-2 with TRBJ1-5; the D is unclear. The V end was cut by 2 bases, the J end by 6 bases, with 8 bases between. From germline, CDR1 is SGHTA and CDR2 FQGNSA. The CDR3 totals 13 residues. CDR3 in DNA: TGTGCCAGCAGCTTATCACGGAGTCAGCCCCAGCATTTT. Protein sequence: CASSLSRSQPQHF.

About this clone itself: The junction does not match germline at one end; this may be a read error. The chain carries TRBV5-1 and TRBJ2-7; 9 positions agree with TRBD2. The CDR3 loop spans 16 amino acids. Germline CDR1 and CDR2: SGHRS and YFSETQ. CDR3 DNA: TGCGCCAGCAGCTTGGGACGGGCGGAGACTAGCGGCCCCAGGGCGTTC. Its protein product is CASSLGRAETSGPRAF.

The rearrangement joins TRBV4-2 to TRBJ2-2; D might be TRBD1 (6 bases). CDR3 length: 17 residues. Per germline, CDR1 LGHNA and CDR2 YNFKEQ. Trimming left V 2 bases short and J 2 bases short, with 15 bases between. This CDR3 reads CASSQKSRGPNTGELFF. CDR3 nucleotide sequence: TGTGCCAGCAGCCAAAAAAGCAGGGGCCCAAACACCGGGGAGCTGTTTTTT.

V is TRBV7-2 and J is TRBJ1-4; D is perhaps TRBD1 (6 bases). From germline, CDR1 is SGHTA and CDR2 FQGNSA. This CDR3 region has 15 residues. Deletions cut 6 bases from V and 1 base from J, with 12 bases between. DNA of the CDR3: TGTGCCAGCAGACAAACAGGGCAAACTAATGAAAAACTGTTTTTT. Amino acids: CASRQTGQTNEKLFF.

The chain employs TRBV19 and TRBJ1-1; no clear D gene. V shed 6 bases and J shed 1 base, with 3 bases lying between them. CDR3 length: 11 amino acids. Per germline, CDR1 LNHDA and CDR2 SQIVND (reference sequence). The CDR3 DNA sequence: TGTGCCAGTAGACAGAACACTGAAGCTTTCTTT. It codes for CASRQNTEAFF. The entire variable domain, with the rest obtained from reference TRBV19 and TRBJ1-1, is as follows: DGGITQSPKYLFRKEGQNVTLSCEQNLNHDAMYWYRQDPGQGLRLIYYSQIVNDFQKGDIAEGYSVSREKKESFPLTVTSAQKNPTAFYLCASRQNTEAFFGQGTRLTVV.

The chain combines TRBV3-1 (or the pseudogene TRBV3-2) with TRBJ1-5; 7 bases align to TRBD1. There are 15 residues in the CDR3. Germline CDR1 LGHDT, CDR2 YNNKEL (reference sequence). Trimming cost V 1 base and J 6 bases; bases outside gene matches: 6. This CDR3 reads CASSQGGTAGQPQHF. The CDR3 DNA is TGTGCCAGCAGCCAAGGGGGGACAGCGGGTCAGCCCCAGCATTTT.

The CDR3 coding sequence is TGTGCCAGCAGCGCGGGACTACAAGAGACCCAGTACTTC. This translates into CASSAGLQETQYF. The chain is built from TRBV9 and TRBJ2-5; 7 positions match TRBD2. J gave up 2 bases and V 3 bases, and 1 base lay outside the gene matches. This CDR3 is 13 amino acids long. Germline V gives CDR1 SGDLS, CDR2 YYNGEE.

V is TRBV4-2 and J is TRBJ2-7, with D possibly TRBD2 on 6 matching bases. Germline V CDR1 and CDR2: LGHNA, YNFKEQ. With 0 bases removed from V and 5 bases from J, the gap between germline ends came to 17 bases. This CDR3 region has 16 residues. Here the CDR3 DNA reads TGTGCCAGCAGCCAAGAGATTCCCAGGAGGGCCCACGAGCAGTACTTC. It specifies CASSQEIPRRAHEQYF.

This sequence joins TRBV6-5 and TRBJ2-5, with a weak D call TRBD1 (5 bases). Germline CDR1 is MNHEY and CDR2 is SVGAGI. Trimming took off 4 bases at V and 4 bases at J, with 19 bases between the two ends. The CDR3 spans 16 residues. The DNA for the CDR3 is TGTGCCAGCAGTTTCCTTGGGGCGGACAAAGGAGAGACCCAGTACTTC. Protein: CASSFLGADKGETQYF.

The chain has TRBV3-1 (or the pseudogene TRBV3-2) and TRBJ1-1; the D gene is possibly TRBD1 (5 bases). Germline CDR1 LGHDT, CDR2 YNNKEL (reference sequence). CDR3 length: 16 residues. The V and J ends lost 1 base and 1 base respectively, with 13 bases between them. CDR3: CASSQVTGRGNTEAFF. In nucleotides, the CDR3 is TGTGCCAGCAGCCAAGTAACAGGTCGAGGGAACACTGAAGCTTTCTTT.

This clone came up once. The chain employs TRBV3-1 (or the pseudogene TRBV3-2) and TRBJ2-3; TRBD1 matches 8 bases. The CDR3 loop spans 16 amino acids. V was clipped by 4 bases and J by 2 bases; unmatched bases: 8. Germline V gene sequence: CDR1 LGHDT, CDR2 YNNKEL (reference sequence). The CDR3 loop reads CASSPRRTGSTDTQYF. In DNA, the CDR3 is TGTGCCAGCAGCCCTCGTCGGACAGGGTCCACAGATACGCAGTATTTT.